This entry lists 30 T cell receptor beta chains sequenced from one sample in a study of cytomegalovirus exposure and HLA in healthy donors (dated by TCRdb to 2017 to 2019). Library construction relied on the immunoSEQ multiplex PCR assay. TCRdb's version of the immuneACCESS table is confined to in-frame rearrangements and falls short of the full clone set. An unresolved V gene accounts for under half of the shortfall where checked; the remainder is of unknown origin. A total of about 110,000 clones appear in this sample, almost 90% of them only once. Clones ranked in the top ten supply about 2% of the sample. Sequencing used PBMCs. The receptors stem from a woman under 30 in good health and CMV-seronegative.

This chain uses TRBV6-6 with TRBJ2-3; the D is unclear. The CDR3 contains 13 residues. V was cut by 7 bases and J by 6 bases, with 14 bases left in between. Germline V CDR1 and CDR2: MNHNY, SVGAGI (reference sequence). The CDR3 protein is CASMGSTEDTQYF. The DNA for the CDR3 is TGTGCCAGCATGGGTTCTACGGAGGATACGCAGTATTTT.

This chain uses TRBV9 with TRBJ2-1; 9 bases are shared with TRBD1. The CDR3 is made up of 12 amino acids. Per germline, CDR1 SGDLS and CDR2 YYNGEE. V lost 4 bases and J lost 8; bases outside the gene matches: 1. CDR3 sequence (DNA): TGTGCCAGCAGCACAGGGGGCTATGAGCAGTTCTTC. It codes for CASSTGGYEQFF.

The genes are TRBV4-3 and TRBJ2-1, with D possibly matching TRBD1 (6 bases). Trimming left V 4 bases short and J 9 bases short, with 16 bases between. CDR1 LGHNA and CDR2 YSLEER come from the germline V gene. The CDR3 runs 14 residues. The CDR3 nucleotides read TGCGCCAGCAGCCGGATACAGGGTGGGTCTGAGCAGTTCTTC. Its translation is CASSRIQGGSEQFF.

This chain links TRBV4-3 with TRBJ2-2; 10 bases map to TRBD2. V lost 3 bases and J lost 4; bases outside the gene matches: 2. Germline V gene lookup returns CDR1 LGHNA and CDR2 YSLEER. The CDR3 extends over 15 amino acids. CDR3 sequence (DNA): TGCGCCAGCAGCCAGAGCGGGGGGGCCACCGGGGAGCTGTTTTTT. Its translation is CASSQSGGATGELFF.

The V call is TRBV6-6, the J call TRBJ1-5, with unresolved D. CDR1 is MNHNY, CDR2 SVGAGI, per germline (reference sequence). Trimming pared 4 bases from V and 5 bases from J, leaving 18 bases between. This CDR3 is built from 16 residues. The CDR3 nucleotides read TGTGCCAGCAGTTCGTTCCAGGAGGGCTGGGATCAGCCCCAGCATTTT. Translation gives CASSSFQEGWDQPQHF.

V and J are TRBV5-1 and TRBJ1-3; tentatively, D is TRBD1 (5 bases). Germline V gene data show CDR1 as SGHRS and CDR2 as YFSETQ. With 2 bases removed from V and 0 bases from J, the gap between germline ends came to 15 bases. CDR3 size: 17 residues. CDR3 coding DNA: TGCGCCAGCAGCTTCTTTAGGGACTGGAACTCTGGAAACACCATATATTTT. Translating it yields CASSFFRDWNSGNTIYF.

The V call is TRBV21-1, the J call TRBJ2-7; no check of the table's D call, TRBD2, against the DNA was made. TRBV21-1 is a pseudogene. The CDR3 has 15 residues. The CDR3 loop reads CASSKVSGVTYEQYF. The CDR3 DNA reads as TGTGCCAGCAGCAAAGTGTCCGGGGTTACCTACGAGCAGTACTTC.

V and J are TRBV6-5 and TRBJ1-5, with 8 bases lining up with TRBD1. Germline assignment: CDR1 MNHEY and CDR2 SVGAGI. The trim removed 6 bases at V and 7 bases at J, leaving 8 bases unmatched. This CDR3 region has 14 residues. CDR3: CASSLTGDGQPQHF. Here the CDR3 DNA reads TGTGCCAGCAGCCTGACAGGGGACGGGCAGCCCCAGCATTTT.

This clone was seen at least ten times. This sequence joins TRBV19 and TRBJ1-2; TRBD1 matches at 7 bases. The CDR3 sequence is 17 residues long. Germline loops: CDR1 LNHDA, CDR2 SQIVND (reference sequence). The ends lost 3 bases at V and 4 bases at J; junction bases unmatched: 14. This CDR3 reads CASSIKSGADRIYGYTF. CDR3 DNA: TGTGCCAGTAGTATCAAGAGTGGGGCGGACAGGATCTATGGCTACACCTTC.

This clone was recorded only once. The V call is TRBV7-9, the J call TRBJ2-7, with D perhaps TRBD2 (6 bases). Germline-derived CDR1 and CDR2 are SEHNR and FQNEAQ (reference sequence). Trimming took 1 base from V and 2 from J, leaving 18 bases between them. The CDR3 contains 17 residues. The CDR3: CASSLVRVDRGTYEQYF. As DNA, the CDR3 is TGTGCCAGCAGCTTAGTACGGGTCGATCGGGGGACCTACGAGCAGTACTTC.

The J gene is TRBJ1-1, the V gene TRBV25-1; D is unclear. V was clipped by 4 bases and J by 2 bases, with 5 bases between them. Germline lookup yields CDR1 MGHDK and CDR2 SYGVNS. CDR3 length: 12 residues. The CDR3 loop is CASSVLNTEAFF. The CDR3 bases are TGTGCCAGCAGTGTACTTAACACTGAAGCTTTCTTT.

This chain uses TRBV25-1 with TRBJ1-1; D is unresolved. The CDR3 has 13 amino acids. Germline CDR1 is MGHDK and CDR2 is SYGVNS. V lost 9 bases and J lost 4, with 15 bases in between. The DNA for the CDR3 is TGTGCCAGTAGAGGTTCCCCCCCCACTGAAGCTTTCTTT. Its protein is CASRGSPPTEAFF.

The chain couples TRBV28 to TRBJ1-2; D is perhaps TRBD1 (5 bases). Per the germline V gene, CDR1 is MDHEN and CDR2 is SYDVKM. The germline V and J ends were trimmed by 5 bases and 4 bases, with 14 bases remaining between them. The CDR3 is 14 residues long. The chain's CDR3 is CASSRPGGGYGYTF. Here the CDR3 DNA reads TGTGCCAGCAGTCGGCCCGGGGGGGGCTATGGCTACACCTTC.

The CDR3 DNA sequence: TGTGCCTGGAGTGTAGTAGCTTCCTATGGCTACACCTTC. It translates to CAWSVVASYGYTF. The chain links TRBV30 to TRBJ1-2; D is ambiguous. The ends were cut back, 0 bases at V and 4 bases at J, with 9 bases in the middle. This CDR3 region has 13 residues. The germline gives CDR1 GTSNPN, CDR2 SVGIG (reference sequence).

This CDR3 reads CASSLRDRDYTGELFF. CDR3 DNA: TGCGCCAGCAGCTTAAGGGACAGGGACTACACCGGGGAGCTGTTTTTT. The chain has TRBV5-1 and TRBJ2-2; 9 bases map to TRBD1. The CDR3 is 16 amino acids. CDR1 and CDR2 from the germline V gene are SGHRS and YFSETQ. V shed 2 bases and J 3 bases; nucleotides not matched to a gene: 5.

V gene TRBV27 combines with J gene TRBJ2-7, with TRBD2 identical over 12 bases. CDR3 length: 13 residues. The junction had 3 bases not matched to a gene; V was cut back by 5 bases and J by 7 bases. Germline V gene data show CDR1 as MNHEY and CDR2 as SMNVEV (reference sequence). The CDR3 DNA reads as TGTGCCAGCAGTCGGACTAGCGGGGTGGAGCAGTACTTC. Protein: CASSRTSGVEQYF.

The chain combines TRBV19 with TRBJ1-2; D is ambiguous. With 6 bases removed from V and 1 base from J, the gap between germline ends came to 9 bases. CDR1 and CDR2 (germline): LNHDA, SQIVND (reference sequence). The CDR3 has 13 residues. The CDR3: CASRGGFNYGYTF. DNA for the CDR3: TGTGCCAGTAGAGGAGGGTTTAACTATGGCTACACCTTC. Drawing the rest from reference TRBV19 and TRBJ1-2, the complete variable domain is DGGITQSPKYLFRKEGQNVTLSCEQNLNHDAMYWYRQDPGQGLRLIYYSQIVNDFQKGDIAEGYSVSREKKESFPLTVTSAQKNPTAFYLCASRGGFNYGYTFGSGTRLTVV.

The V and J genes are TRBV7-2 and TRBJ2-4; weak D call: TRBD1 (5 bases). The CDR3 length is 14 residues. CDR1 SGHTA and CDR2 FQGNSA come from the germline V gene. V was trimmed by 1 base and J by 3 bases, leaving 7 bases between them. The DNA of the CDR3 is TGTGCCAGCAGCTTAGGAAGGGGCAAAAACATTCAGTACTTC. Its protein product is CASSLGRGKNIQYF.

CDR3 nucleotides: TGTGCCAGCAGCCCCTACGGCGGGACCCGGCCCTACGAGCAGTACTTC. It yields the protein CASSPYGGTRPYEQYF. The chain joins TRBV4-2 to TRBJ2-7, with D tentatively TRBD2 (6 bases). The CDR3 length is 16 residues. Germline V gene data show CDR1 as LGHNA and CDR2 as YNFKEQ. V lost 4 bases and J 2 bases, leaving 18 bases between the germline ends.

The V gene is TRBV29-1, the J gene TRBJ2-7; D might be TRBD1 (6 bases). Germline lookup yields CDR1 SQVTM and CDR2 ANQGSEA. V lost 0 bases and J 2 bases, leaving 14 bases between the germline ends. This CDR3 contains 15 residues. CDR3 sequence (DNA): TGCAGCGTTGAAGATCTTCGGGACAAGACCTACGAGCAGTACTTC. Translated, it gives CSVEDLRDKTYEQYF.

The chain links TRBV18 to TRBJ1-1; 7 bases are a match to TRBD1. Germline values: CDR1 KGHSH, CDR2 LQKENI. The CDR3 totals 16 residues. V lost 3 bases, J lost 7 bases, and 14 bases stayed unmatched. In nucleotides, the CDR3 is TGTGCCAGCTCACCGTTCCCCCAAGAGACAGGGATTGAAGCTTTCTTT. This sequence encodes CASSPFPQETGIEAFF. The full variable domain, with the rest looked up from reference TRBV18 and TRBJ1-1, is NAGVMQNPRHLVRRRGQEARLRCSPMKGHSHVYWYRQLPEEGLKFMVYLQKENIIDESGMPKERFSAEFPKEGPSILRIQQVVRGDSAAYFCASSPFPQETGIEAFFGQGTRLTVV.

This chain links TRBV15 with TRBJ2-6, with D unclear. Germline assignment: CDR1 LNHNV and CDR2 YYDKDF (reference sequence). Trimming left V 1 base short and J 4 bases short, with 8 bases between. This CDR3 contains 15 residues. In DNA, the CDR3 is TGTGCCACCAGCAGAGCTCTTCCCGGGGCCAACGTCCTGACTTTC. Protein sequence: CATSRALPGANVLTF.

The V and J genes are TRBV27 and TRBJ2-7; D is unresolved. Germline V lookup: CDR1 MNHEY, CDR2 SMNVEV (reference sequence). V was shortened by 7 bases and J by 1 base, with 8 bases between the two germline ends. CDR3 length equals 12 residues. The CDR3 loop reads CASIGRSYEQYF. The DNA of the CDR3 is TGTGCCAGCATCGGCAGGTCCTACGAGCAGTACTTC.

The chain joins TRBV19 to TRBJ1-1; D is possibly TRBD1 (5 bases). The germline V gene encodes CDR1 LNHDA and CDR2 SQIVND (reference sequence). The V and J ends lost 5 bases and 4 bases respectively, with 8 bases between them. The CDR3 covers 12 residues. The CDR3 sequence: CASSSRVTEAFF. In nucleotides, the CDR3 is TGTGCCAGTAGTTCCAGGGTCACTGAAGCTTTCTTT.

In DNA form, the CDR3 reads TGTGCCAGCAGCTTTAGCGGCGGGAGGAGGAAAGATGAGCAGTTCTTC. Encoded protein: CASSFSGGRRKDEQFF. The genes are TRBV7-3 and TRBJ2-1; 8 positions match TRBD2. Germline CDR1 SGHTA, CDR2 FQGTGA. The CDR3 has 16 residues. V lost 3 bases to trimming and J lost 8 bases; unmatched junction nucleotides: 12.

The chain is built from TRBV5-1 and TRBJ2-7; TRBD2 matches 9 bases. After removal of 3 bases from V and 2 bases from J, the junction contained 3 bases not matched to a gene. CDR1 is SGHRS and CDR2 is YFSETQ in the germline V gene. CDR3 size: 14 residues. The CDR3 DNA reads as TGCGCCAGCAGCTCGACTAGCGGAGCCTACGAGCAGTACTTC. Translating it yields CASSSTSGAYEQYF.

This clone has a single count. The chain employs TRBV28 and TRBJ1-6, with D maybe TRBD1 (6 bases). V lost 8 bases and J 6 bases, leaving 20 bases between the germline ends. The CDR3 length is 16 residues. In germline, CDR1 is MDHEN, CDR2 SYDVKM. The CDR3 DNA is TGTGCCAGCGGAAACCAACCGGGACAACTTAATTCACCCCTCCACTTT. It codes for CASGNQPGQLNSPLHF.

This clone has only one observation. The chain uses TRBV6-1 and TRBJ2-7; possible D gene TRBD2, 6 bases. Between the trimmed V and J ends, which lost 6 bases and 2 bases, there was a span of 17 bases. Germline V gene sequence: CDR1 MNHNS, CDR2 SASEGT. This CDR3 contains 15 residues. The CDR3 DNA sequence: TGTGCCAGCAGGTATCCGGGGACTTCCACCTACGAGCAGTACTTC. Its protein is CASRYPGTSTYEQYF.

This chain joins TRBV7-9 and TRBJ1-2, with D possibly TRBD1 on 5 matching bases. Germline CDR1 is SEHNR and CDR2 is FQNEAQ (reference sequence). The ends were cut back, 7 bases at V and 1 base at J, with 7 bases in the middle. CDR3 length: 12 residues. The CDR3 region is CASTGGNYGYTF. Written as DNA, the CDR3 is TGTGCCAGCACGGGGGGTAACTATGGCTACACCTTC. Drawing the rest from reference TRBV7-9 and TRBJ1-2, the complete variable domain is DTGVSQNPRHKITKRGQNVTFRCDPISEHNRLYWYRQTLGQGPEFLTYFQNEAQLEKSRLLSDRFSAERPKGSFSTLEIQRTEQGDSAMYLCASTGGNYGYTFGSGTRLTVV.

The J gene is TRBJ2-5, the V gene TRBV30; perhaps TRBD2 as D (5 bases). The CDR3 runs to 13 residues. Germline CDR1 reads GTSNPN; CDR2 reads SVGIG (reference sequence). V shed 4 bases and J shed 5 bases, with 14 bases lying between them. CDR3 sequence reads: CAWNPGFTETQYF. CDR3 sequence (DNA): TGTGCCTGGAACCCGGGGTTCACGGAGACCCAGTACTTC.